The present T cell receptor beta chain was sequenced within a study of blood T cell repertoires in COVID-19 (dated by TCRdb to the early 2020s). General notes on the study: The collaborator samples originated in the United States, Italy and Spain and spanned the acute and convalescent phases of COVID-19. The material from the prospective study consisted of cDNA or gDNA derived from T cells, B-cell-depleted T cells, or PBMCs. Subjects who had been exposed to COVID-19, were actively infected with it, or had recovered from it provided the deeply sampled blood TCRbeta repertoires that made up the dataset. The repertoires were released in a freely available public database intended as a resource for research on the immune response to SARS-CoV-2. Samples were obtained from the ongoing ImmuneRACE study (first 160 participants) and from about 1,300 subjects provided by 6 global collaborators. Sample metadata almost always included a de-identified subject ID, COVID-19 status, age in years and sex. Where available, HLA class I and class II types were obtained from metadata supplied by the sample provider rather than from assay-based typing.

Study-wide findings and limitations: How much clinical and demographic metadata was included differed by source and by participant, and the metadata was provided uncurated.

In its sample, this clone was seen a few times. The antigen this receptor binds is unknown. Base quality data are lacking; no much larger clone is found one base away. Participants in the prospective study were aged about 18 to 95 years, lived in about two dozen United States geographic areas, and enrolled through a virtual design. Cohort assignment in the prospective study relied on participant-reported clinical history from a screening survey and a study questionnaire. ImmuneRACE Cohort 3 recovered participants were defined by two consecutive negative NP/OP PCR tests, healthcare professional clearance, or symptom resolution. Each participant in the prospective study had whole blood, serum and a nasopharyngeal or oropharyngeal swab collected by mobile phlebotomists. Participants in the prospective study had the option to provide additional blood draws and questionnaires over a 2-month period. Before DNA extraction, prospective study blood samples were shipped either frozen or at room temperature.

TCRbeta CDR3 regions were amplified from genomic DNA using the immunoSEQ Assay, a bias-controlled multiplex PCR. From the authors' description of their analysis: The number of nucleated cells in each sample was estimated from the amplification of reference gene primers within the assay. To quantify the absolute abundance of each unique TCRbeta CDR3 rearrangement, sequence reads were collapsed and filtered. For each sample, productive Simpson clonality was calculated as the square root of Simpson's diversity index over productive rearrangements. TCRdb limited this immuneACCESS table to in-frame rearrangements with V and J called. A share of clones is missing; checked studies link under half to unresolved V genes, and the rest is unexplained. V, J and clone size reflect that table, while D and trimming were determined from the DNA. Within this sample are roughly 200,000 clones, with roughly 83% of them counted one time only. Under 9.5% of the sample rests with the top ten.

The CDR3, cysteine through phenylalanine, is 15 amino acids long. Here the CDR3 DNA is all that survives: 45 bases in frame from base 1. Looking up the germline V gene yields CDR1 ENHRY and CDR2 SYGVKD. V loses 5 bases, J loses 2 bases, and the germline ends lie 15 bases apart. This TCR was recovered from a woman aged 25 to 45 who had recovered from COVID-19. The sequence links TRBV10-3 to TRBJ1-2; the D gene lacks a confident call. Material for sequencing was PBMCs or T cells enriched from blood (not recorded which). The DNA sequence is TGTGCCATCAGTACAGACCGCCAAGTCAACTATGGCTACACCTTC. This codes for CAISTDRQVNYGYTF.